The entry that follows covers one T cell receptor (beta chain) sequence. The data were obtained in a study of OX40 agonist ivuxolimab in advanced cancers. For the study at large: Ivuxolimab doses were 0.01, 0.1, 0.3, 1.5, 3 or 10 mg/kg every 2 weeks.

The CDR3 sequence is 13 residues long. Germline CDR1 is MDHEN and CDR2 is SYDVKM. V dropped 5 bases and J dropped 1 base, with 8 bases sitting between them. TCRdb's table, derived via immunoSEQ multiplex PCR, lists solely in-frame clones and lacks some. This sample yields tens of thousands of clones, of which about 85% are seen a single time; under 4.5% belongs to the top ten. J is TRBJ1-2 and V is TRBV28, with D unresolved. This material consisted of CD4+ or CD8+ T cells sorted from blood, taken in a trial of the OX40 agonist ivuxolimab. This TCR was recovered from an adult with an advanced solid tumor such as melanoma, head and neck, liver or kidney cancer. CDR3: CASSLQSNYGYTF. The CDR3 region has the DNA TGTGCCAGCAGTCTTCAGAGTAACTATGGCTACACCTTC.